This record looks at one TCR beta chain sequence and its context. TCRdb's copy holds only in-frame clones and misses some; the assay was immunoSEQ multiplex PCR. The table records roughly 100,000 clones, about 85% of them present only once. There are 15 residues in the CDR3. V shed 4 bases and J 1 base; nucleotides not matched to a gene: 4. Germline V gives CDR1 SGHNT, CDR2 YYREEE (reference sequence). This sample is drawn from a study of blood T cell repertoires in COVID-19. Study overall: Material from acute and convalescent COVID-19 was sourced from the United States, Italy and Spain.

The sample taken for sequencing was peripheral blood. This chain joins TRBV5-4 and TRBJ2-3, with 9 bases identical to TRBD1. This TCR was recovered from a man aged 50-60 years in a cohort sampled during active COVID-19. The CDR3 coding sequence is TGTGCCAGCAGCCCGGGACAGGGTCGCACAGATACGCAGTATTTT. Protein product: CASSPGQGRTDTQYF.